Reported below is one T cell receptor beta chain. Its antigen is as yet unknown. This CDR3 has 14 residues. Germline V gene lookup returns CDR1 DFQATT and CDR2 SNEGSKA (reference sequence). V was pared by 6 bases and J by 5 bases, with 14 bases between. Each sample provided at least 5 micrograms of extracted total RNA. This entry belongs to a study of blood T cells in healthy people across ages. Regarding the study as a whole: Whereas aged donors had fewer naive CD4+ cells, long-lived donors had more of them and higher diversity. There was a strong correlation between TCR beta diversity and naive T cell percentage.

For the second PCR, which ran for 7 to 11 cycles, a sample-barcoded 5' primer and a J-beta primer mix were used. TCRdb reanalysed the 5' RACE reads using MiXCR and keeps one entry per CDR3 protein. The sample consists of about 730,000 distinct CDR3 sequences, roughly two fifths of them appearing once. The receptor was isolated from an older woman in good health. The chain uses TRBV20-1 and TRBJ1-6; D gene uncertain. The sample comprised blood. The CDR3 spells CSALRRDDNSPLHF. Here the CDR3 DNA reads TGCAGTGCGCTCCGCCGGGATGATAATTCACCCCTCCACTTT.